A selection of T cell receptor beta chains follows, all from one sample in a study of blood T cells in healthy people across ages. Via MiXCR, TCRdb re-called the 5' RACE reads, giving one row per CDR3 protein. The sample shows roughly 800,000 distinct CDR3 sequences, 25% of them seen only once. Separately, the same data were catalogued under a study of T cells of mothers and their children.

Material for sequencing was blood. All receptors come from a boy under 18 in good health. Each CDR3 is given with its conserved first and last residue. The D gene is left open where the match is weak. Clone size appears in some rows only: once, few, many, or a class for an expanded clone.

V gene	clone size	J gene	D gene	CDR3 DNA	CDR3 protein
TRBV6-2/TRBV6-3	few	TRBJ2-5	.	TGTGCCAGCAGTGGGACGGCCCTGGGGACCCAGTACTTC	CASSGTALGTQYF
TRBV28	.	TRBJ2-1	.	TGTGCCAGCAGGGTCCCAAGGAATGAGCAGTTCTTC	CASRVPRNEQFF
TRBV5-1	few	TRBJ2-5	TRBD2	TGCGCCAGCAGTTACGGACTAGAGGGGTTCGTGGCCCAGTACTTC	CASSYGLEGFVAQYF
TRBV12-3/TRBV12-4	few	TRBJ1-4	TRBD1	TGTGCCAGCAGCAGAGACAGGGGATTTTTCGAACCAACTAATGAAAAACTGTTTTTT	CASSRDRGFFEPTNEKLFF
TRBV6-5	.	TRBJ2-7	TRBD2	TGTGCCAGCAGTACTGGGGTGGGAGGGGCCCGCGAGCAGTACTTC	CASSTGVGGAREQYF
TRBV9	.	TRBJ2-7	TRBD1	TGTGCCAGCAGCGATTCCGGGACAGGAGTCTCCTACGAGCAGTACTTC	CASSDSGTGVSYEQYF
TRBV5-1	.	TRBJ2-3	.	TGCGCCAGCAGCTTACAGACGCGGGGCTCCACAGATACGCAGTATTTT	CASSLQTRGSTDTQYF
TRBV20-1	.	TRBJ2-7	.	TGCAGTGCTAAAAAGGGATCCGGTACGTCCTACGAGCAGTACTTC	CSAKKGSGTSYEQYF
TRBV3-1	.	TRBJ2-7	.	TGTGCCAGCAGCCAAGATTCGGGCACCTCCTCCTACGAGCAGTACTTC	CASSQDSGTSSYEQYF
TRBV20-1	few	TRBJ1-3	.	TGCAGTGCTCCTCCCGCAGGGGCCTCTGGAAACACCATATATTTT	CSAPPAGASGNTIYF
TRBV10-3	.	TRBJ2-3	.	TGTGCCATCAGTGAAGGCGGCCGTTCAGATACGCAGTATTTT	CAISEGGRSDTQYF
TRBV9	.	TRBJ2-5	.	TGTGCCAGCAGCGTAGGGACGCGAAACCAAGAGACCCAGTACTTC	CASSVGTRNQETQYF
TRBV20-1	few	TRBJ2-5	TRBD2	TGCAGTGCTAGACTCGGGACTAGCGGGGCGCAGTACTTC	CSARLGTSGAQYF
TRBV29-1	.	TRBJ2-7	TRBD1	TGCAGCGTTTACCCCGGGACAGAGTCGAAATACGAGCAGTACTTC	CSVYPGTESKYEQYF
TRBV7-2	.	TRBJ1-6	TRBD1	TGTGCCAGCAGCTTAGTGAGGACAGGCAATTCACCCCTCCACTTT	CASSLVRTGNSPLHF
TRBV6-2/TRBV6-3	few	TRBJ2-7	.	TGTGCCAGCAGCCCCGACTCCATCGAGCAGTACTTC	CASSPDSIEQYF
TRBV5-4	.	TRBJ2-5	.	TGTGCCAGCAGCTTTCCCCCCTTGGAGACCCAGTACTTC	CASSFPPLETQYF
TRBV12-3/TRBV12-4	few	TRBJ1-1	.	TGTGCCAGCAGTTTTCAGGGAATCACTGAAGCTTTCTTT	CASSFQGITEAFF
TRBV10-3	few	TRBJ2-3	TRBD2	TGTGCCATCACGGCGGGGGGATCAGATACGCAGTATTTT	CAITAGGSDTQYF
TRBV28	.	TRBJ2-7	.	TGTGCCAGCATCTCCCCCGGACAAACCTACGAGCAGTACTTC	CASISPGQTYEQYF
TRBV7-3	few	TRBJ2-7	.	TGTGCCAGCAGCTCATTATCCGGGGGCGAGCAGTACTTC	CASSSLSGGEQYF
TRBV9	.	TRBJ2-3	TRBD2	TGTGCCAGCAGCCCCCACCGGGGAGGGGATATCGCCACAGATACGCAGTATTTT	CASSPHRGGDIATDTQYF
TRBV25-1	few	TRBJ1-1	TRBD1	TGTGCCAGCAGCCTCCTACGGGGACAGAGCACTGAAGCTTTCTTT	CASSLLRGQSTEAFF
TRBV28	.	TRBJ2-7	.	TGTGCCAGCAGTTTAACGGGAGTCTCCTACGAGCAGTACTTC	CASSLTGVSYEQYF
TRBV29-1	.	TRBJ2-1	.	TGCAGCGCCCTGGTGGGGGGAGTGTCCTACAATGAGCAGTTCTTC	CSALVGGVSYNEQFF
TRBV5-1	.	TRBJ2-7	.	TGCGCCAGCAGCCCGGACCCCAGGAGCTCCTACGAGCAGTACTTC	CASSPDPRSSYEQYF
TRBV28	.	TRBJ2-5	.	TGTGCCAGCAGTTTCGACGGGAGCAATACCCAGTACTTC	CASSFDGSNTQYF
TRBV7-3	.	TRBJ2-3	.	TGTGCCAGCAGCTTGGATGCTACTTCAGATACGCAGTATTTT	CASSLDATSDTQYF
TRBV5-1	.	TRBJ2-5	TRBD2	TGCGCCAGCAGCACCTACCTAGCGGGACCCCAAGAGACCCAGTACTTC	CASSTYLAGPQETQYF
TRBV28	.	TRBJ2-1	TRBD2	TGTGCCAGCAGTCGACTAGCTATAAATGAAAATGAGCAGTTCTTC	CASSRLAINENEQFF
TRBV7-9	few	TRBJ1-6	.	TGTGCCAGCAGCTTATCGGAGGGCTCGTCCTATAATTCACCCCTCCACTTT	CASSLSEGSSYNSPLHF
TRBV2	few	TRBJ2-4	.	TGTGCCAGCAGGAAAGGGGGGATGGACGCCAAAAACATTCAGTACTTC	CASRKGGMDAKNIQYF
TRBV2	.	TRBJ2-5	.	TGTGCCAGCAGCCCTAGCAGGGGATCGAGGGGCGAGACCCAGTACTTC	CASSPSRGSRGETQYF
TRBV12-5	few	TRBJ2-7	.	TGTGCTAGTGGTTTGTCTGACAGGCTTACCTACGAGCAGTACTTC	CASGLSDRLTYEQYF
TRBV20-1	.	TRBJ2-7	TRBD2	TGCAGTGCTAGAGTCTTGGGGACTAGCGGCTACGAGCAGTACTTC	CSARVLGTSGYEQYF
TRBV20-1	few	TRBJ2-7	.	TGCAGTGCTGGGGGGGCCTCCTCCTACGAGCAGTACTTC	CSAGGASSYEQYF
TRBV20-1	few	TRBJ2-5	TRBD2	TGCAGTGCTAGTTCTGGCACCCCGGGGACTACCCAAGAGACCCAGTACTTC	CSASSGTPGTTQETQYF
TRBV7-8	.	TRBJ2-7	.	TGTGCCAGCAGCTTGGGAAGGCTGGGCTACGAGCAGTACTTC	CASSLGRLGYEQYF
TRBV11-2	few	TRBJ2-5	TRBD2	TGTGCCAGCAGAGACCCGGGACTAGCAGTCTACAAGCAGTACTTC	CASRDPGLAVYKQYF
TRBV27	.	TRBJ2-2	.	TGTGCCAGCAGTTTTAACGGTAACACCGGGGAGCTGTTTTTT	CASSFNGNTGELFF
TRBV20-1	few	TRBJ1-2	.	TGCAGTGCTGGGGGCAGCGCCGAATATGGCTACACCTTC	CSAGGSAEYGYTF
TRBV7-9	.	TRBJ2-5	TRBD1	TGTGCCAGCAGCTTAGGGTTGGGACAGCAAGATCGACGAGAGACCCAGTACTTC	CASSLGLGQQDRRETQYF
TRBV20-1	.	TRBJ2-1	.	TGCAGTGCTAGAGATTTTCGGGGTCCCTACAATGAGCAGTTCTTC	CSARDFRGPYNEQFF
TRBV12-3/TRBV12-4	.	TRBJ2-7	.	TGTGCCAGCAGTTTACGGGGGGCGCTCGACGAGCAGTACTTC	CASSLRGALDEQYF